One sample yielded the 19 T cell receptor beta chains listed below, sequenced in a study of CD8 T cells in Susac syndrome. Random hexamers were used to reverse transcribe an amount of roughly 0.45 to 1 ug RNA. TCRdb itself ran the immunoSEQ multiplex PCR reads through MiXCR, one entry per CDR3 protein. Of some 160,000 distinct CDR3 sequences in the sample, under 95% were seen once. Sequenced sample: CD4+ T cells from PBMCs. These receptors originate from a human donor in good health.

The gene calls are TRBV5-1 and TRBJ1-6; no clear D gene. Germline V lookup: CDR1 SGHRS, CDR2 YFSETQ. Trimming removed 4 bases from V and 8 bases from J, with 7 bases in between. The CDR3 contains 12 residues. In DNA, the CDR3 is TGCGCCAGCAGCCCCCTGGATTCACCCCTCCACTTT. Its protein product is CASSPLDSPLHF.

The chain uses TRBV27 and TRBJ1-2; TRBD1 is a possible D gene (5 bases). The CDR3 length is 14 residues. Trimming shortened V by 3 bases and J by 0 bases, and 8 bases separated the two germline ends. Germline V gene sequence: CDR1 MNHEY, CDR2 SMNVEV (reference sequence). DNA for the CDR3: TGTGCCAGCAGTTTCGGGGCTGCTAACTATGGCTACACCTTC. Its protein is CASSFGAANYGYTF.

The chain has TRBV14 and TRBJ2-7, with a possible D match to TRBD2 (6 bases). There are 13 residues in the CDR3. CDR1 SGHDN and CDR2 FVKESK come from the germline V gene. Trimming stripped 1 base from V and 6 bases from J, with 10 bases between. CDR3 region: CASSQVSGREQYF. CDR3 nucleotides: TGTGCCAGCAGCCAAGTAAGCGGGCGCGAGCAGTACTTC.

The chain links TRBV10-3 to TRBJ1-2, with D perhaps matching TRBD1 (5 bases). CDR3 length: 14 amino acids. Germline values: CDR1 ENHRY, CDR2 SYGVKD. V was cut by 0 bases and J by 5 bases, with 10 bases left in between. The CDR3 nucleotides are TGTGCCATCAGTGAGTCCGGGGCCAGTTATGGCTACACCTTC. It specifies CAISESGASYGYTF.

This clonotype appeared once. This chain joins TRBV5-6 and TRBJ2-1; D uncertain. CDR3 length: 13 residues. Trimming took 0 bases from V and 9 from J, leaving 10 bases between them. The germline V gene has CDR1 SGHDT and CDR2 YYEEEE. CDR3 region: CASSLGADGEQFF. The CDR3 nucleotides are TGTGCCAGCAGCTTGGGGGCGGATGGTGAGCAGTTCTTC. The complete variable domain, with remaining parts taken from reference TRBV5-6 and TRBJ2-1, reads DAGVTQSPTHLIKTRGQQVTLRCSPKSGHDTVSWYQQALGQGPQFIFQYYEEEERQRGNFPDRFSGHQFPNYSSELNVNALLLGDSALYLCASSLGADGEQFFGPGTRLTVL.

The chain couples TRBV2 to TRBJ2-5, with 7 bases matching TRBD2. The V gene end was trimmed by 8 bases and the J gene end by 4 bases; junction bases not matched to a gene: 10. This CDR3 is 14 amino acids long. Germline-derived CDR1 and CDR2 are SNHLY and FYNNEI. CDR3 sequence reads: CASCERGRGETQYF. CDR3 DNA: TGTGCCAGCTGCGAGCGGGGCCGAGGAGAGACCCAGTACTTC.

This chain links TRBV9 with TRBJ2-5, with D possibly matching TRBD2 (6 bases). There are 17 residues in the CDR3. Germline loops: CDR1 SGDLS, CDR2 YYNGEE. V dropped 0 bases and J dropped 5 bases, with 20 bases sitting between them. The CDR3 loop reads CASSVAPGGGTGETQYF. In DNA form, the CDR3 reads TGTGCCAGCAGCGTAGCTCCCGGAGGCGGGACGGGGGAGACCCAGTACTTC. The full variable domain, in which reference TRBV9 and TRBJ2-5 provide the parts outside the CDR3, is DSGVTQTPKHLITATGQRVTLRCSPRSGDLSVYWYQQSLDQGLQFLIQYYNGEERAKGNILERFSAQQFPDLHSELNLSSLELGDSALYFCASSVAPGGGTGETQYFGPGTRLLVL.

This clonotype has only a few counts. The V gene is TRBV5-1, the J gene TRBJ2-5; 14 nucleotides align to TRBD2. J lost 3 bases, V lost 7 bases, and 5 bases had no gene match. The germline CDR1 and CDR2 sequences are SGHRS and YFSETQ. This CDR3 is built from 15 residues. CDR3 in DNA: TGCGCCAGCGGACCGGGACTAGCGGGAGAAGAGACCCAGTACTTC. This encodes CASGPGLAGEETQYF.

The V gene is TRBV4-1, the J gene TRBJ2-1; 9 positions match TRBD2. The germline V gene has CDR1 MGHRA and CDR2 YSYEKL. This CDR3 region has 15 residues. V was clipped by 2 bases and J by 5 bases; unmatched bases: 4. The CDR3 protein is CASSQFSGGNNEQFF. DNA of the CDR3: TGCGCCAGCAGCCAATTTAGCGGGGGAAACAATGAGCAGTTCTTC.

The chain links TRBV2 to TRBJ1-6; D is possibly TRBD1 (5 bases). Germline CDR1 reads SNHLY; CDR2 reads FYNNEI. The CDR3 spans 18 residues. Trimming shortened V by 1 base and J by 2 bases, and 15 bases separated the two germline ends. CDR3 coding DNA: TGTGCCAGCAGTGAAGGGGACCTGGGCAGCCCCTATAATTCACCCCTCCACTTT. This encodes CASSEGDLGSPYNSPLHF.

The chain couples TRBV6-6 to TRBJ2-5, with TRBD1 as a possible D gene (6 bases). Between the trimmed V and J ends, which lost 6 bases and 4 bases, there was a span of 15 bases. CDR1 is MNHNY, CDR2 SVGAGI, per germline (reference sequence). The CDR3 runs 14 residues. CDR3 sequence reads: CASRPRQAGETQYF. As DNA, the CDR3 is TGTGCCAGCAGACCTAGACAGGCTGGAGAGACCCAGTACTTC.

The V and J genes are TRBV28 and TRBJ2-5; D may be TRBD1 (6 bases). Germline V CDR1 and CDR2: MDHEN, SYDVKM. CDR3 length: 16 amino acids. Trimming cost V 2 bases and J 2 bases, with 15 bases left between them. The CDR3 sequence is CASSLLQGTKQETQYF. The CDR3 DNA reads as TGTGCCAGCAGTTTACTGCAGGGGACCAAACAAGAGACCCAGTACTTC.

The V gene is TRBV29-1, the J gene TRBJ2-4; 8 nucleotides agree with TRBD2. Per the germline V gene, CDR1 is SQVTM and CDR2 is ANQGSEA. The CDR3 is 16 amino acids. V trimming: 2 bases; J trimming: 6 bases; junction bases outside the gene matches: 12. The CDR3 sequence is CSVERRVAGQGNIQYF. The CDR3 bases are TGCAGCGTTGAACGCCGGGTAGCGGGGCAGGGAAACATTCAGTACTTC. Combining the CDR3 with reference TRBV29-1 and TRBJ2-4 gives the whole variable domain SAVISQKPSRDICQRGTSLTIQCQVDSQVTMMFWYRQQPGQSLTLIATANQGSEATYESGFVIDKFPISRPNLTFSTLTVSNMSPEDSSIYLCSVERRVAGQGNIQYFGAGTRLSVL.

The V gene is TRBV12-3 or TRBV12-4, the J gene TRBJ2-7, with a weak D call TRBD1 (6 bases). The CDR3 totals 11 residues. V was cut by 6 bases and J by 13 bases, with 16 bases left in between. CDR3 sequence reads: CASRRTVVIYF. The CDR3 DNA sequence: TGTGCCAGCAGAAGGACAGTTGTCATATACTTC.

Remarks on this clonotype: At one end the junction does not follow the germline gene, possibly because of a read error. CDR3 DNA: TGTGCCAGCGGCTTCTTCGGAAACACCATATATTTT. It codes for CASGFFGNTIYF. V is TRBV7-2 and J is TRBJ1-3; the D is unclear. CDR3 size: 12 residues. Germline loops: CDR1 SGHTA, CDR2 FQGNSA.

The J gene is TRBJ2-7, the V gene TRBV29-1, with 7 bases fitting TRBD2. This CDR3 spans 13 amino acids. Germline values: CDR1 SQVTM, CDR2 ANQGSEA. V shed 5 bases, J shed 3 bases, and the junction held 7 bases outside the gene matches. In nucleotides, the CDR3 is TGCAGCGTTTTAGTAGCGGGCATCTACGAGCAGTACTTC. Encoded protein: CSVLVAGIYEQYF.

The rearrangement uses TRBV5-1 and TRBJ2-5; the D is unclear. Between the trimmed V and J ends, which lost 5 bases and 5 bases, there was a span of 13 bases. The CDR3 sequence is 13 residues long. Germline loops: CDR1 SGHRS, CDR2 YFSETQ. CDR3 protein: CASSGSGRETQYF. Written as DNA, the CDR3 is TGCGCCAGCAGTGGGTCCGGACGGGAGACCCAGTACTTC.

The V gene is TRBV11-2, the J gene TRBJ2-5, with D possibly matching TRBD2 (5 bases). This CDR3 comprises 11 residues. Looked up from germline, CDR1 is SGHAT and CDR2 is FQNNGV. Trimming removed 5 bases at V and 7 bases at J, with 8 bases between. The CDR3 bases are TGTGCCAGCAGCCCCGAGGGGACCCAGTACTTC. Translating gives CASSPEGTQYF.

This clonotype appeared once. J is TRBJ1-2 and V is TRBV20-1, with 9 bases fitting TRBD1. The CDR3 is 13 amino acids. The germline gives CDR1 DFQATT, CDR2 SNEGSKA (reference sequence). V shed 6 bases and J 4 bases; nucleotides not matched to a gene: 6. The CDR3 protein is CSATDRGSYGYTF. In DNA form, the CDR3 reads TGCAGTGCGACGGACAGGGGAAGCTATGGCTACACCTTC.